Listed below are T cell receptor beta chains from one sample, sequenced in a study of cytomegalovirus exposure and HLA in healthy donors. Repertoires were generated with immunoSEQ multiplex PCR, while TCRdb's copy carries only in-frame clones and drops some. The data contain 120,000 or so clones, 81% of them singletons. Sequencing was done on a sample of PBMCs. The receptors shown here come from a man aged 18 to 35 in good health and CMV-seronegative. Each CDR3 is given with its conserved first and last residue. Fields, in order: V gene, clone size, J gene, D gene, CDR3 length, CDR3 protein, CDR3 DNA. D genes are given only for firm matches. Some rows mark clone size as missing; the rest say once, few, many or name a class of expanded clone.

V gene: TRBV27
clone size: few
J gene: TRBJ1-1
D gene: NA
CDR3 length: 13
CDR3 protein: CASTPTTGAEAFF
CDR3 DNA: TGTGCCAGCACCCCGACTACCGGGGCTGAAGCTTTCTTT

V gene: TRBV5-5
clone size: once
J gene: TRBJ2-1
D gene: NA
CDR3 length: 16
CDR3 protein: CASSLSTLTIYNEQFF
CDR3 DNA: TGTGCCAGCAGCTTATCGACCCTAACTATCTACAATGAGCAGTTCTTC

V gene: TRBV5-6
clone size: NA
J gene: TRBJ2-7
D gene: TRBD1
CDR3 length: 16
CDR3 protein: CASSHGRDSPPYEQYF
CDR3 DNA: TGTGCCAGCAGCCACGGCAGGGACAGCCCTCCCTACGAGCAGTACTTC

V gene: TRBV9
clone size: NA
J gene: TRBJ2-2
D gene: TRBD2
CDR3 length: 19
CDR3 protein: CASSVLSRLAGGNTGELFF
CDR3 DNA: TGTGCCAGCAGCGTCCTATCGAGACTAGCGGGGGGAAACACCGGGGAGCTGTTTTTT

V gene: TRBV7-3
clone size: NA
J gene: TRBJ2-1
D gene: NA
CDR3 length: 14
CDR3 protein: CASSLLPQGNEQFF
CDR3 DNA: TGTGCCAGCAGCCTCCTCCCCCAGGGGAATGAGCAGTTCTTC

V gene: TRBV6-5
clone size: NA
J gene: TRBJ2-7
D gene: TRBD1
CDR3 length: 13
CDR3 protein: CASSEIGDRVKSF
CDR3 DNA: TGTGCCAGCAGTGAAATCGGCGACAGGGTAAAGAGCTTC

V gene: TRBV5-6
clone size: few
J gene: TRBJ1-6
D gene: TRBD1
CDR3 length: 15
CDR3 protein: CASTVASGGSSPLHF
CDR3 DNA: TGTGCCAGCACGGTGGCGTCAGGGGGCTCGTCACCCCTCCACTTT

V gene: TRBV29-1
clone size: NA
J gene: TRBJ1-1
D gene: NA
CDR3 length: 12
CDR3 protein: CSVDTTGAEAFF
CDR3 DNA: TGCAGCGTGGATACTACGGGGGCTGAAGCTTTCTTT

V gene: TRBV2
clone size: NA
J gene: TRBJ2-1
D gene: TRBD2
CDR3 length: 17
CDR3 protein: CASSLRPGTMSYNEQFF
CDR3 DNA: TGTGCCAGCAGTTTGAGACCCGGGACTATGTCCTACAATGAGCAGTTCTTC

V gene: TRBV9
clone size: few
J gene: TRBJ2-5
D gene: TRBD1
CDR3 length: 15
CDR3 protein: CASSVGQGQRETQYF
CDR3 DNA: TGTGCCAGCAGCGTAGGACAGGGCCAAAGAGAGACCCAGTACTTC

V gene: TRBV4-1
clone size: NA
J gene: TRBJ1-3
D gene: TRBD1
CDR3 length: 17
CDR3 protein: CASSQGQGTGAGNTIYF
CDR3 DNA: TGCGCCAGCAGCCAGGGGCAGGGGACAGGGGCTGGAAACACCATATATTTT

V gene: TRBV6-6
clone size: NA
J gene: TRBJ1-1
D gene: NA
CDR3 length: 11
CDR3 protein: CASSPLTEAFF
CDR3 DNA: TGTGCCAGCAGCCCTTTGACTGAAGCTTTCTTT

V gene: TRBV11-1
clone size: NA
J gene: TRBJ2-1
D gene: NA
CDR3 length: 16
CDR3 protein: CASRIISGSSYNEQFF
CDR3 DNA: TGTGCCAGCAGAATAATTAGCGGCAGCTCCTACAATGAGCAGTTCTTC

V gene: TRBV19
clone size: NA
J gene: TRBJ1-2
D gene: TRBD1
CDR3 length: 14
CDR3 protein: CASSGDRGNYGYTF
CDR3 DNA: TGTGCCAGTAGTGGGGACAGGGGAAACTATGGCTACACCTTC

V gene: TRBV5-4
clone size: NA
J gene: TRBJ2-5
D gene: TRBD2
CDR3 length: 18
CDR3 protein: CASSFDRGLAGGGETQYF
CDR3 DNA: TGTGCCAGCAGCTTCGATCGGGGACTAGCGGGGGGAGGAGAGACCCAGTACTTC

V gene: TRBV7-8
clone size: NA
J gene: TRBJ1-5
D gene: TRBD1
CDR3 length: 14
CDR3 protein: CASSLGTGHQPQHF
CDR3 DNA: TGTGCCAGCAGCTTAGGGACAGGGCATCAGCCCCAGCATTTT

V gene: TRBV29-1
clone size: NA
J gene: TRBJ2-3
D gene: TRBD1
CDR3 length: 17
CDR3 protein: CSVEDPGQGVGTDTQYF
CDR3 DNA: TGCAGCGTAGAAGACCCGGGACAGGGAGTGGGGACAGATACGCAGTATTTT

V gene: TRBV6-4
clone size: few
J gene: TRBJ2-1
D gene: TRBD2
CDR3 length: 15
CDR3 protein: CASSDSAGAVHEQFF
CDR3 DNA: TGTGCCAGCAGTGACTCAGCGGGGGCGGTCCATGAGCAGTTCTTC

V gene: TRBV4-2
clone size: few
J gene: TRBJ2-3
D gene: TRBD2
CDR3 length: 16
CDR3 protein: CASSQRTSGGADTQYF
CDR3 DNA: TGTGCCAGCAGCCAACGAACTAGCGGGGGGGCGGATACGCAGTATTTT

V gene: TRBV27
clone size: NA
J gene: TRBJ2-7
D gene: NA
CDR3 length: 13
CDR3 protein: CASSSQGRGEQYF
CDR3 DNA: TGTGCCAGCAGTTCCCAGGGGAGGGGAGAGCAGTACTTC

V gene: TRBV9
clone size: NA
J gene: TRBJ1-2
D gene: NA
CDR3 length: 16
CDR3 protein: CASSVDKGGHHYGYTF
CDR3 DNA: TGTGCCAGCAGCGTAGATAAGGGGGGGCATCACTATGGCTACACCTTC

V gene: TRBV9
clone size: NA
J gene: TRBJ2-1
D gene: NA
CDR3 length: 14
CDR3 protein: CASSVRTPYNEQFF
CDR3 DNA: TGTGCCAGCAGCGTAAGGACACCCTACAATGAGCAGTTCTTC

V gene: TRBV2
clone size: NA
J gene: TRBJ1-2
D gene: NA
CDR3 length: 15
CDR3 protein: CASSPSGASAGGYTF
CDR3 DNA: TGTGCCAGCAGTCCCTCCGGGGCTTCCGCGGGGGGCTACACCTTC

V gene: TRBV7-7
clone size: NA
J gene: TRBJ2-1
D gene: NA
CDR3 length: 13
CDR3 protein: CASSSSPTVEQFF
CDR3 DNA: TGTGCCAGCAGCTCCTCCCCGACTGTAGAGCAGTTCTTC

V gene: TRBV7-8
clone size: NA
J gene: TRBJ1-5
D gene: TRBD1
CDR3 length: 15
CDR3 protein: CASSSDRGIFQPQHF
CDR3 DNA: TGTGCCAGCAGCTCTGACAGGGGAATCTTTCAGCCCCAGCATTTT

V gene: TRBV19
clone size: NA
J gene: TRBJ1-1
D gene: NA
CDR3 length: 15
CDR3 protein: CASSIGRIPNTEAFF
CDR3 DNA: TGTGCCAGTAGTATAGGCAGAATACCGAACACTGAAGCTTTCTTT

V gene: TRBV7-2
clone size: NA
J gene: TRBJ2-3
D gene: TRBD2
CDR3 length: 13
CDR3 protein: CASRGGSTDTQYF
CDR3 DNA: TGTGCCAGCAGGGGAGGGAGCACAGATACGCAGTATTTT

V gene: TRBV25-1
clone size: few
J gene: TRBJ1-1
D gene: TRBD1
CDR3 length: 14
CDR3 protein: CASSEPGQGEEAFF
CDR3 DNA: TGTGCCAGCAGTGAACCCGGACAGGGGGAAGAAGCTTTCTTT

V gene: TRBV4-2
clone size: NA
J gene: TRBJ1-3
D gene: NA
CDR3 length: 15
CDR3 protein: CASSQDQRAGNTIYF
CDR3 DNA: TGTGCCAGCAGCCAAGATCAGAGGGCTGGAAACACCATATATTTT

V gene: TRBV6-5
clone size: NA
J gene: TRBJ2-7
D gene: NA
CDR3 length: 15
CDR3 protein: CASSPTGFGSYEQYF
CDR3 DNA: TGTGCCAGCAGCCCGACAGGTTTCGGCTCCTACGAGCAGTACTTC

V gene: TRBV5-1
clone size: few
J gene: TRBJ2-5
D gene: NA
CDR3 length: 14
CDR3 protein: CASSLAGDQETQYF
CDR3 DNA: TGCGCCAGCAGCTTGGCAGGGGACCAAGAGACCCAGTACTTC

V gene: TRBV25-1
clone size: NA
J gene: TRBJ1-2
D gene: NA
CDR3 length: 15
CDR3 protein: CASSEGGGLGYGYTF
CDR3 DNA: TGTGCCAGCAGTGAAGGCGGGGGTCTAGGCTATGGCTACACCTTC

V gene: TRBV9
clone size: NA
J gene: TRBJ2-5
D gene: NA
CDR3 length: 14
CDR3 protein: CASSVAWGDETQYF
CDR3 DNA: TGTGCCAGCAGCGTAGCTTGGGGGGATGAGACCCAGTACTTC

V gene: TRBV6-1
clone size: NA
J gene: TRBJ2-3
D gene: TRBD2
CDR3 length: 17
CDR3 protein: CASSALTSGGAWGTQYF
CDR3 DNA: TGTGCCAGCAGTGCCCTAACTAGCGGGGGGGCCTGGGGTACGCAGTATTTT

V gene: TRBV11-2
clone size: NA
J gene: TRBJ2-3
D gene: TRBD2
CDR3 length: 17
CDR3 protein: CASRYGLAGISSDTQYF
CDR3 DNA: TGTGCCAGCAGGTACGGACTAGCGGGGATTTCTTCAGATACGCAGTATTTT

V gene: TRBV27
clone size: NA
J gene: TRBJ2-6
D gene: TRBD2
CDR3 length: 17
CDR3 protein: CASSPGGLASGANVLTF
CDR3 DNA: TGTGCCAGCAGCCCGGGGGGTCTGGCCTCTGGGGCCAACGTCCTGACTTTC

V gene: TRBV2
clone size: once
J gene: TRBJ2-7
D gene: TRBD1
CDR3 length: 16
CDR3 protein: CASRTLDGTGAYEQYF
CDR3 DNA: TGTGCCAGCAGGACCCTCGACGGGACAGGGGCCTACGAGCAGTACTTC

V gene: TRBV6-4
clone size: NA
J gene: TRBJ1-1
D gene: NA
CDR3 length: 13
CDR3 protein: CASSDSEGTEAFF
CDR3 DNA: TGTGCCAGCAGTGACTCGGAGGGAACTGAAGCTTTCTTT

V gene: TRBV7-3
clone size: NA
J gene: TRBJ2-7
D gene: TRBD2
CDR3 length: 15
CDR3 protein: CASSTSGGAFDEQYF
CDR3 DNA: TGTGCCAGCAGCACAAGCGGGGGGGCCTTCGACGAGCAGTACTTC

V gene: TRBV5-4
clone size: NA
J gene: TRBJ2-3
D gene: NA
CDR3 length: 14
CDR3 protein: CASSLKSSTDTQYF
CDR3 DNA: TGTGCCAGCAGCTTGAAGAGTAGCACAGATACGCAGTATTTT

V gene: TRBV5-6
clone size: once
J gene: TRBJ1-6
D gene: NA
CDR3 length: 14
CDR3 protein: CASSSEHYNSPLHF
CDR3 DNA: TGTGCCAGCAGCTCGGAGCACTATAATTCACCCCTCCACTTT

V gene: TRBV9
clone size: NA
J gene: TRBJ2-3
D gene: NA
CDR3 length: 15
CDR3 protein: CASSVGEASTDTQYF
CDR3 DNA: TGTGCCAGCAGCGTAGGGGAGGCCTCTACAGATACGCAGTATTTT